This T cell receptor beta chain was retrieved from a study of OX40 agonist ivuxolimab in advanced cancers. In the case of this clone: Antigen unknown.

Study findings and constraints: CD8+ T cells (on average) carried more expanded clones than CD4+ T cells.

The repertoire was sequenced with immunoSEQ multiplex PCR; TCRdb's copy has only in-frame clones and lacks some. This table holds tens of thousands of clones, around 81% found once. The sequence was obtained from an adult with an advanced solid tumor such as melanoma, head and neck, liver or kidney cancer. Sequenced material: CD4+ or CD8+ T cells sorted from blood, taken in a trial of the OX40 agonist ivuxolimab.

The DNA of the CDR3 is TGTGCCAGCAGTTACTCGGCGGGGGCTGAAGCTTTCTTT. As protein: CASSYSAGAEAFF. The V and J genes are TRBV6-5 and TRBJ1-1; tentatively, D is TRBD1 (5 bases). The V gene's germline CDR1 is MNHEY and CDR2 SVGAGI. The CDR3 consists of 13 residues. Trimming took 0 bases from V and 6 from J, leaving 8 bases between them.